Listed below are T cell receptor beta chains from one sample, sequenced in a study of T cell responses to AZD1222 COVID-19 vaccine. TCRdb's copy holds only in-frame clones and misses some; the assay was immunoSEQ multiplex PCR. Of around 100,000 clones in the sample, around 89% were seen once. The input for sequencing was peripheral blood, taken on day 0 of AZD1222 vaccination. The source is an adult in good health. Both conserved end residues are part of each CDR3. D genes are given only for firm matches. Clone size appears in some rows only: once, few, many, or a class for an expanded clone.

TRBV4-1	TRBJ1-5	TRBD1	few	CASSQGGGIQPQHF	TGCGCCAGCAGCCAAGGAGGGGGCATCCAGCCCCAGCATTTT
TRBV5-1	TRBJ1-5	NA	few	CASSLAGASNQPQHF	TGCGCCAGCAGCTTGGCGGGGGCCAGCAATCAGCCCCAGCATTTT
TRBV6-2/TRBV6-3	TRBJ2-2	NA	NA	CASSRASEELFF	TGTGCCAGCAGTCGGGCGTCCGAAGAGCTGTTTTTT
TRBV27	TRBJ1-2	NA	NA	CASSLLMGRVDGYTF	TGTGCCAGCAGCCTTCTAATGGGCAGGGTTGATGGCTACACCTTC
TRBV7-9	TRBJ2-3	TRBD2	NA	CASSLGAGLSDTQYF	TGTGCCAGCAGCTTAGGAGCGGGATTATCAGATACGCAGTATTTT
TRBV6-1	TRBJ1-1	NA	NA	CASSDWGTEAFF	TGTGCCAGCAGTGATTGGGGGACTGAAGCTTTCTTT
TRBV19	TRBJ1-3	NA	NA	CASSLGSSSGNTIYF	TGTGCCAGTAGTCTCGGGTCGAGCTCTGGAAACACCATATATTTT
TRBV2	TRBJ1-1	NA	once	CASRRGYPTMNTEAFF	TGTGCCAGCAGAAGGGGATACCCCACCATGAACACTGAAGCTTTCTTT
TRBV28	TRBJ2-3	TRBD2	NA	CASSLPHSTERGDTQYF	TGTGCCAGCAGTTTACCTCATAGCACGGAGCGGGGAGATACGCAGTATTTT
TRBV6-5	TRBJ2-7	TRBD1	NA	CASSHGTGDEQYF	TGTGCCAGCAGCCACGGGACAGGGGACGAGCAGTACTTC
TRBV10-2	TRBJ1-2	NA	NA	CASSDQDYGYTF	TGCGCCAGCAGTGACCAGGACTATGGCTACACCTTC
TRBV7-2	TRBJ2-3	TRBD2	NA	CASSLYTSGRKGTDTQYF	TGTGCCAGCAGCTTGTATACTAGCGGGAGGAAAGGCACAGATACGCAGTATTTT
TRBV5-4	TRBJ2-7	NA	NA	CASSPFRSYEQYF	TGTGCCAGCAGCCCTTTTCGCTCCTACGAGCAGTACTTC
TRBV5-6	TRBJ2-5	NA	NA	CASSLEGREWSETQYF	TGTGCCAGCAGCTTGGAGGGTCGGGAGTGGTCAGAGACCCAGTACTTC
TRBV12-3/TRBV12-4	TRBJ1-1	NA	NA	CASRRTENTEAFF	TGTGCCAGCAGGAGGACAGAGAACACTGAAGCTTTCTTT
TRBV18	TRBJ1-1	NA	few	CASSPRAGKDTEAFF	TGTGCCAGCTCACCACGTGCAGGGAAAGACACTGAAGCTTTCTTT
TRBV5-5	TRBJ2-2	TRBD1	NA	CASSYGQGPNTGELFF	TGTGCCAGCAGCTACGGACAGGGGCCGAACACCGGGGAGCTGTTTTTT
TRBV10-3	TRBJ1-2	NA	NA	CAISESGQGLRSGYTF	TGTGCCATCAGTGAGTCGGGTCAGGGATTAAGGAGTGGCTACACCTTC
TRBV6-6	TRBJ1-2	NA	NA	CASSWTGIYGYTF	TGTGCCAGCAGTTGGACGGGAATCTATGGCTACACCTTC
TRBV7-3	TRBJ2-2	TRBD1	NA	CASSSRTGAGGELFF	TGTGCCAGCAGCTCTCGAACAGGGGCGGGCGGGGAGCTGTTTTTT
TRBV18	TRBJ1-4	NA	NA	CASSPGGGREKLFF	TGTGCCAGCTCACCAGGCGGCGGTCGTGAAAAACTGTTTTTT
TRBV6-5	TRBJ1-5	NA	NA	CASSPRLGTEQPQHF	TGTGCCAGCAGCCCCCGGTTGGGGACGGAGCAGCCCCAGCATTTT
TRBV30	TRBJ2-5	TRBD2	NA	CAWRASGQETQYF	TGTGCCTGGAGAGCTAGCGGACAAGAGACCCAGTACTTC
TRBV4-3	TRBJ1-2	NA	NA	CASSRRGGGLYGYTF	TGCGCCAGCAGCAGGCGAGGAGGGGGACTCTATGGCTACACCTTC
TRBV28	TRBJ2-5	TRBD1	NA	CASRSRTGGVAQYF	TGTGCCTCCAGGTCACGGACAGGGGGGGTCGCCCAGTACTTC
TRBV5-4	TRBJ1-2	NA	NA	CASSLIQGDLRSYTF	TGTGCCAGCAGCTTAATTCAAGGGGACCTCAGAAGCTACACCTTC
TRBV5-5	TRBJ1-5	TRBD1	once	CASSLGTGGNQPQHF	TGTGCCAGCAGCTTGGGGACAGGTGGAAATCAGCCCCAGCATTTT
TRBV4-1	TRBJ2-1	NA	NA	CASSPSGLTGDNEQFF	TGCGCCAGCAGCCCTTCGGGACTTACGGGGGACAATGAGCAGTTCTTC
TRBV27	TRBJ2-6	TRBD1	NA	CASSFGQGFGANVLTF	TGTGCCAGCAGTTTCGGACAGGGGTTCGGGGCCAACGTCCTGACTTTC
TRBV5-4	TRBJ2-1	NA	NA	CASSQPEKRDNEQFF	TGTGCCAGCAGCCAGCCGGAGAAGAGGGACAATGAGCAGTTCTTC
TRBV28	TRBJ1-5	NA	once	CASSSPFSTTGYSNQPQHF	TGTGCCAGCAGCTCCCCTTTTTCAACCACGGGTTATAGCAATCAGCCCCAGCATTTT
TRBV29-1	TRBJ2-1	NA	NA	CSVDRVYNEQFF	TGCAGCGTTGACCGGGTCTACAATGAGCAGTTCTTC
TRBV28	TRBJ2-3	NA	NA	CASRGDVGGDTQYF	TGTGCCAGCAGGGGGGACGTTGGTGGAGATACGCAGTATTTT
TRBV3-1/TRBV3-2	TRBJ1-1	NA	few	CASSRGVGTEAFF	TGTGCCAGCAGCCGAGGGGTGGGCACTGAAGCTTTCTTT
TRBV27	TRBJ2-5	NA	NA	CASSLGGQLQETQYF	TGTGCCAGCAGTTTGGGGGGGCAGCTCCAAGAGACCCAGTACTTC
TRBV10-1	TRBJ2-1	TRBD2	NA	CASSDTSGISFSEQFF	TGCGCCAGCAGTGATACTAGCGGGATTAGTTTCAGTGAGCAGTTCTTC
TRBV9	TRBJ1-5	NA	few	CASSRGEGYQPQHF	TGTGCCAGCAGCCGAGGGGAGGGATATCAGCCCCAGCATTTT
TRBV6-5	TRBJ2-1	NA	once	CASSYPDNEQFF	TGTGCCAGCAGTTACCCGGACAATGAGCAGTTCTTC
TRBV4-3	TRBJ2-5	TRBD2	once	CASSPQGGFETQYF	TGCGCCAGCAGCCCGCAGGGAGGGTTTGAGACCCAGTACTTC
TRBV18	TRBJ1-2	TRBD1	NA	CASSRGLGQDSPYGYTF	TGTGCCAGCTCACGCGGTCTAGGACAGGACTCCCCCTATGGCTACACCTTC
TRBV24-1	TRBJ2-7	NA	NA	CATGDSGSYEQYF	TGTGCCACCGGAGATAGCGGCTCCTACGAGCAGTACTTC
TRBV5-1	TRBJ1-6	NA	NA	CASSFRVNSPLHF	TGCGCCAGCAGCTTTAGGGTTAATTCACCCCTCCACTTT
TRBV25-1	TRBJ2-1	NA	NA	CASSESISQGEVDEQFF	TGTGCCAGCAGTGAATCTATTTCCCAGGGGGAGGTCGATGAGCAGTTCTTC
TRBV12-5	TRBJ2-7	NA	NA	CASGPSTESYEQYF	TGTGCTAGTGGCCCATCGACGGAATCCTACGAGCAGTACTTC
TRBV28	TRBJ2-1	NA	NA	CASSLLYNEQFF	TGTGCCAGCAGTTTATTATACAATGAGCAGTTCTTC
TRBV5-5	TRBJ2-7	NA	NA	CASSLGVGLGREQYF	TGTGCCAGCAGCTTGGGTGTGGGGCTGGGACGAGAGCAGTACTTC
TRBV9	TRBJ2-7	NA	NA	CASSVAVSAYEQYF	TGTGCCAGCAGCGTAGCGGTGTCAGCCTACGAGCAGTACTTC
TRBV4-3	TRBJ1-2	TRBD1	NA	CASSQDRDRRPNYGYTF	TGCGCCAGCAGCCAAGATCGGGACAGGAGGCCTAACTATGGCTACACCTTC
TRBV6-5	TRBJ1-2	NA	NA	CASRPQGPYGYTF	TGTGCCAGCAGACCTCAGGGGCCCTATGGCTACACCTTC
TRBV28	TRBJ1-5	TRBD1	few	CASRQGGNQPQHF	TGTGCCAGCCGACAGGGTGGCAATCAGCCCCAGCATTTT
TRBV7-8	TRBJ1-5	NA	few	CASSLALGREGSQPQHF	TGTGCCAGCAGCTTAGCTCTCGGCAGGGAGGGGAGTCAGCCCCAGCATTTT
TRBV27	TRBJ2-1	NA	NA	CASHGGNSYNEQFF	TGTGCCAGCCACGGCGGAAATTCCTACAATGAGCAGTTCTTC
TRBV4-3	TRBJ2-3	TRBD2	NA	CASSQTGLSGSPRDTQYF	TGCGCCAGCAGCCAAACCGGACTAAGCGGGAGCCCCCGAGATACGCAGTATTTT
TRBV7-2	TRBJ2-5	NA	NA	CASSFQGSLQETQYF	TGTGCCAGCAGCTTCCAGGGAAGCCTCCAAGAGACCCAGTACTTC
TRBV3-1/TRBV3-2	TRBJ2-1	NA	NA	CASSQVRGSYEQFF	TGTGCCAGCAGCCAAGTACGAGGGAGCTATGAGCAGTTCTTC
TRBV6-2/TRBV6-3	TRBJ1-1	NA	NA	CASSPTGGLESAFF	TGTGCCAGCAGTCCCACGGGGGGCTTAGAATCAGCTTTCTTT
TRBV4-1	TRBJ2-7	NA	NA	CASSQEINVGVAFYEQYF	TGCGCCAGCAGCCAAGAAATTAATGTGGGAGTTGCCTTCTACGAGCAGTACTTC
TRBV5-1	TRBJ2-7	NA	few	CASSLVARDPGQYF	TGCGCCAGCAGCTTGGTAGCGCGGGATCCCGGACAGTACTTC
TRBV9	TRBJ1-2	NA	NA	CASSPTLEALPYGYTF	TGTGCCAGCAGCCCCACCTTGGAGGCACTACCCTATGGCTACACCTTC
TRBV6-1	TRBJ2-3	NA	NA	CASSEPPGPGYTDTQYF	TGTGCCAGCAGTGAACCGCCTGGACCGGGATACACAGATACGCAGTATTTT